The rows below give T cell receptor beta chains drawn from one sample of a study of blood T cell repertoires in COVID-19. Clones were read by immunoSEQ multiplex PCR, and TCRdb kept only the in-frame ones, dropping some. In the table there are roughly 200,000 clones, 90% of which are singletons. Sample: peripheral blood. The receptors derive from a man in his fifties or sixties with acute or convalescent COVID-19. The CDR3 runs from the conserved cysteine through the conserved F or W. The order of the fields is J gene, V gene, D gene, clone size, CDR3 DNA, CDR3 protein. The D gene is left open where the match is weak. Rows give clone size only sometimes, using once, few, many, or a class for an expanded clone.

>TRBJ2-2|TRBV9|TRBD2|NA
TGTGCCAGCAGCGTTTATAGACTAGCGGGTTACGGGGAGCTGTTTTTT
CASSVYRLAGYGELFF
>TRBJ2-3|TRBV4-1|TRBD2|NA
TGCGCCAGCAGCCACCCGACTAGCCGCACAGATACGCAGTATTTT
CASSHPTSRTDTQYF
>TRBJ2-5|TRBV7-8|TRBD1|NA
TGTGCCAGCAGCCGGGGACAGAAAGAGACCCAGTACTTC
CASSRGQKETQYF
>TRBJ1-4|TRBV10-3|NA|once
TGTGCCATCAGTGATGACAGTAATGAAAAACTGTTTTTT
CAISDDSNEKLFF
>TRBJ2-3|TRBV5-6|NA|NA
TGTGCCAGCAGCCGCCGGGGAAGCACAGATACGCAGTATTTT
CASSRRGSTDTQYF
>TRBJ2-1|TRBV14|TRBD1|NA
TGTGCCAGCAGCCAAGATAGTGGGACAGGGGGCTACAATGAGCAGTTCTTC
CASSQDSGTGGYNEQFF
>TRBJ1-2|TRBV4-1|NA|NA
TGCGCCAGCAGCTTGTGGGCCTCCCGGCGGGCATATGGCTACACCTTC
CASSLWASRRAYGYTF
>TRBJ1-2|TRBV11-2|NA|NA
TGTGCCAGCAGCTTAGACAGGTCATATGGCTACACCTTC
CASSLDRSYGYTF
>TRBJ2-7|TRBV28|NA|NA
TGTGCCAGCAGTCTCCACTCCCCCTACGAGCAGTACTTC
CASSLHSPYEQYF
>TRBJ2-1|TRBV7-2|TRBD2|NA
TGTGCCAGCAGCGGCTCCTCGGGGGGATACAATGAGCAGTTCTTC
CASSGSSGGYNEQFF
>TRBJ2-1|TRBV11-2|TRBD1|NA
TGTGCCAGCAGCGATCCGGGACAGGGGGCTAGTGAGCAGTTCTTC
CASSDPGQGASEQFF
>TRBJ1-4|TRBV7-9|NA|NA
TGTGCCAGCAGCTTAATACAGGGCCAAGACGAAAAACTGTTTTTT
CASSLIQGQDEKLFF
>TRBJ2-1|TRBV9|NA|NA
TGTGCCAGCAGCGTAGTGGGGGGAGGCATCGATGAGCAGTTCTTC
CASSVVGGGIDEQFF
>TRBJ1-1|TRBV18|NA|NA
TGTGCCAGCTCACCATTGGGGGGCACTGAAGCTTTCTTT
CASSPLGGTEAFF
>TRBJ1-1|TRBV19|NA|NA
TGTGCCAGTAGCCAAGGGGCCCCTGGGAACACTGAAGCTTTCTTT
CASSQGAPGNTEAFF
>TRBJ2-3|TRBV5-8|TRBD2|NA
TGTGCCAGCAGCTTACAAGCGGGGGATACGCAGTATTTT
CASSLQAGDTQYF
>TRBJ1-2|TRBV5-3|NA|NA
TGTGCCAGAAGCTTGGCGTGGACACGTCTTACTAACTATGGCTACACCTTC
CARSLAWTRLTNYGYTF
>TRBJ2-7|TRBV5-1|TRBD2|NA
TGCGCCAGCAGCTTGCTAGCGGGAGGGCGAGAGCAGTACTTC
CASSLLAGGREQYF
>TRBJ2-7|TRBV7-8|NA|NA
TGTGCCAGCAGGTCCGGGACCTACGAGCAGTACTTC
CASRSGTYEQYF
>TRBJ1-4|TRBV4-1|NA|NA
TGCGCCAGCAGCCGATCGACAGGTTTCGAAAAACTGTTTTTT
CASSRSTGFEKLFF
>TRBJ2-3|TRBV3-1/TRBV3-2|TRBD1|NA
TGTGCCAGCAGCCCTCCGGGACAGTGGTCCACAGATACGCAGTATTTT
CASSPPGQWSTDTQYF
>TRBJ1-5|TRBV28|NA|few
TGTGCCAGCAGTTTACAGTATCAGCCCCAGCATTTT
CASSLQYQPQHF
>TRBJ2-5|TRBV5-6|TRBD2|NA
TGTGCCAGCAGCCGAGCGGGGGTATACCAAGAGACCCAGTACTTC
CASSRAGVYQETQYF
>TRBJ2-1|TRBV10-3|TRBD2|NA
TGTGCCATCAGTGGGGGGACTAGCGGGAGGAATGAGCAGTTCTTC
CAISGGTSGRNEQFF
>TRBJ1-4|TRBV6-2/TRBV6-3|TRBD1|once
TGTGCCAGCAGTTACCGGGACAGGGGCCCATTGGACCATGAAAAACTGTTTTTT
CASSYRDRGPLDHEKLFF
>TRBJ1-2|TRBV2|TRBD1|NA
TGTGCCAGCAGGCCCAACAGGGGGTTCTATGGCTACACCTTC
CASRPNRGFYGYTF
>TRBJ1-2|TRBV28|NA|NA
TGTGCCAGCAACTTGCCTGGGGGGACCGGCACCTTC
CASNLPGGTGTF
>TRBJ1-3|TRBV9|NA|NA
TGTGCCAGCAGCGTCGGCGGGGTCCCTGGAAACACCATATATTTT
CASSVGGVPGNTIYF
>TRBJ2-3|TRBV7-3|TRBD1|NA
TGTGCCAGCAGCTTCCAGGGACAGGTTTCCGATACGCAGTATTTT
CASSFQGQVSDTQYF
>TRBJ2-1|TRBV9|TRBD2|NA
TGTGCCAGCAGCGTACAGAGCGGGAGTCTCGACAATGAGCAGTTCTTC
CASSVQSGSLDNEQFF
>TRBJ1-4|TRBV19|TRBD1|NA
TGTGCCAGTACCCCGACAGGGGGCTCTGAAAAACTGTTTTTT
CASTPTGGSEKLFF
>TRBJ1-2|TRBV15|NA|NA
TGTGCCACCAGCAGAGACGAAGCGGCCCTGAACTATGGCTACACCTTC
CATSRDEAALNYGYTF
>TRBJ1-5|TRBV19|NA|NA
TGTGCCAGTCATACCCTCTGGGGCGATCAGCCCCAGCATTTT
CASHTLWGDQPQHF
>TRBJ1-1|TRBV7-8|NA|NA
TGTGCCAGCAGCCTCATGGGACACATGAACACTGAAGCTTTCTTT
CASSLMGHMNTEAFF
>TRBJ1-2|TRBV5-1|TRBD1|NA
TGCGCCAGCACTATGACAGGGATGAGCTATGGCTACACCTTC
CASTMTGMSYGYTF
>TRBJ2-7|TRBV10-3|TRBD2|once
TGTGCCATCAGTGACCTCCCGGCGGGAGGTTCCTACGAGCAGTACTTC
CAISDLPAGGSYEQYF
>TRBJ2-3|TRBV27|TRBD2|NA
TGTGCCAGCAGTTTACGGGAGGGAAACACAGATACGCAGTATTTT
CASSLREGNTDTQYF
>TRBJ1-2|TRBV19|NA|few
TGTGCCAGTAGTATAACTGAAACTAACTATGGCTACACCTTC
CASSITETNYGYTF
>TRBJ2-2|TRBV28|NA|NA
TGTGCCAGCAATATTCCGAACTCAGGGGTAGTTTTGTTT
CASNIPNSGVVLF
>TRBJ2-7|TRBV6-5|TRBD1|once
TGTGCCAGCAGTTACTCGATTACAGGGGGCTTATACGAGCAGTACTTC
CASSYSITGGLYEQYF
>TRBJ2-7|TRBV11-2|NA|NA
TGTGCCAGCAGCACAACGAGGGACTTCTCCGGCGAGCAGTACTTC
CASSTTRDFSGEQYF
>TRBJ2-5|TRBV5-1|TRBD2|NA
TGCGCCAGCAGCTTGCCTCTAGCGGGAGGCCAAGAGACCCAGTACTTC
CASSLPLAGGQETQYF
>TRBJ1-5|TRBV30|NA|NA
TGTGCCTGGAGTGGCAGGGAAGGGCAGCCCCAGCATTTT
CAWSGREGQPQHF
>TRBJ1-5|TRBV30|TRBD1|few
TGTGCCTGGAGTGTGGGACAGCCGAATCAGCCCCAGCATTTT
CAWSVGQPNQPQHF
>TRBJ2-1|TRBV27|TRBD1|once
TGTGCCAGCCAGGGACAGGACTTCTACAATGAGCAGTTCTTC
CASQGQDFYNEQFF